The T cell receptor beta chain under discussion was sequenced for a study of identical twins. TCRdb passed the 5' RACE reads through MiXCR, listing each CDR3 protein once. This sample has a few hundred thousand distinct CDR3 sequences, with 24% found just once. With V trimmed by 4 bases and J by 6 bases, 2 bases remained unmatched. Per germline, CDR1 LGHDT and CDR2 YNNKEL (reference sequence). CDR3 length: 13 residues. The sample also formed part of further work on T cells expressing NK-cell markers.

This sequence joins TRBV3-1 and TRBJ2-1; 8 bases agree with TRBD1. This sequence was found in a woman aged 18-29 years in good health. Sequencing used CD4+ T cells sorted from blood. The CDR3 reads CASSPQGGNEQFF. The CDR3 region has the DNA TGTGCCAGCAGCCCACAGGGGGGCAATGAGCAGTTCTTC.